The present T cell receptor beta chain was sequenced within a study of shared clonotypes between healthy human individuals. For the study at large: Aged 18 to 49, the donors were a couple of women and a few men. There were three CD4 naive, three CD4 memory, two CD8 naive and one CD8 memory plates per donor. Notes on the study in general: Apart from blood, nothing was sampled; tissue repertoires likely differ.

Sorted-subset replicate PCRs used about 190 ng of genomic DNA. This amount corresponded to 30,000 to 35,000 T cell genomes. Generated by immunoSEQ multiplex PCR, the TCRdb table keeps only in-frame clones and is missing some. Seen here are 2 million to 2.5 million clones, about 94% observed once, and the top ten hold roughly 0.13%. Germline V lookup: CDR1 SGHNT, CDR2 YYREEE (reference sequence). Unmatched junction bases numbered 2, after V lost 2 bases and J lost 0 bases. The length of the CDR3 is 15 residues. Worth noting for this clone: Its antigen remains unidentified. Other DNA sequences of this sample code for an identical CDR3.

The V and J genes are TRBV5-4 and TRBJ2-3; 8 bases are shared with TRBD2. The sequence was obtained from a man aged 18 to 29 in good health. The sample was naive CD4+ T cells sorted from blood. Regarding subset: CD45RA+ positively selected. CDR3 sequence reads: CASSFTSGSTDTQYF. Written as DNA, the CDR3 is TGTGCCAGCAGCTTCACTAGCGGAAGCACAGATACGCAGTATTTT.